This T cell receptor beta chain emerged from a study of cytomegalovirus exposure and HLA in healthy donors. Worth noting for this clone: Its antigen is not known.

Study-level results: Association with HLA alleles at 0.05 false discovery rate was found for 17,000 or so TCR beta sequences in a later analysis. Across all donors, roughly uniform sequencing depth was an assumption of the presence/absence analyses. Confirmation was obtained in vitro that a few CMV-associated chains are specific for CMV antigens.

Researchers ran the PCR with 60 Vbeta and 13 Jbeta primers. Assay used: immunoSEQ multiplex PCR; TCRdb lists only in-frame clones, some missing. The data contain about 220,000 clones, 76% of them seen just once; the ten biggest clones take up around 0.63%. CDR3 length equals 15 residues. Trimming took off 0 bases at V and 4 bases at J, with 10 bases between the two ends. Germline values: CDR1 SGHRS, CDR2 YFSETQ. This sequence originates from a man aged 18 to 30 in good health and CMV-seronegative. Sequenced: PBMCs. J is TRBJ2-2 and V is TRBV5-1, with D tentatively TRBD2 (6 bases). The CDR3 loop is CASSLGLVGTGELFF. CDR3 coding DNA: TGCGCCAGCAGCTTGGGACTAGTAGGCACCGGGGAGCTGTTTTTT.